Below, one T cell receptor beta chain is given with its context. This CDR3 contains 15 residues. CDR1 LNHDA and CDR2 SQIVND come from the germline V gene (reference sequence). Trimming took 2 bases from V and 0 from J, leaving 5 bases between them. The data were obtained in a study of blood T cell repertoires in COVID-19. Background on the study: There were acute and convalescent COVID-19 samples, and they came from the United States, Italy and Spain. PBMCs, B-cell-depleted T cells, or T cells provided the cDNA or gDNA that made up the material.

Original handling: Using reference gene primer amplification, nucleated cell counts were estimated. Repertoires were generated with immunoSEQ multiplex PCR, while TCRdb's copy carries only in-frame clones and drops some. V and J calls and clone size are copied from that table; D and trimming were computed from the DNA. In the table there are around 300,000 clones, around nine tenths of which are singletons. Across 24 US areas, participants ranged in age from about 18 to 89 years. The gene calls are TRBV19 and TRBJ1-6; D is unclear. The sample comprised PBMCs or T cells enriched from blood (not recorded which). The sequence came from a woman aged 35 to 49 who had recovered from COVID-19. As DNA, the CDR3 is TGTGCCAGTAGTATATTCAGCTCCTATAATTCACCCCTCCACTTT. Translating gives CASSIFSSYNSPLHF. The whole variable domain, remainder taken from reference TRBV19 and TRBJ1-6, is DGGITQSPKYLFRKEGQNVTLSCEQNLNHDAMYWYRQDPGQGLRLIYYSQIVNDFQKGDIAEGYSVSREKKESFPLTVTSAQKNPTAFYLCASSIFSSYNSPLHFGNGTRLTVT.